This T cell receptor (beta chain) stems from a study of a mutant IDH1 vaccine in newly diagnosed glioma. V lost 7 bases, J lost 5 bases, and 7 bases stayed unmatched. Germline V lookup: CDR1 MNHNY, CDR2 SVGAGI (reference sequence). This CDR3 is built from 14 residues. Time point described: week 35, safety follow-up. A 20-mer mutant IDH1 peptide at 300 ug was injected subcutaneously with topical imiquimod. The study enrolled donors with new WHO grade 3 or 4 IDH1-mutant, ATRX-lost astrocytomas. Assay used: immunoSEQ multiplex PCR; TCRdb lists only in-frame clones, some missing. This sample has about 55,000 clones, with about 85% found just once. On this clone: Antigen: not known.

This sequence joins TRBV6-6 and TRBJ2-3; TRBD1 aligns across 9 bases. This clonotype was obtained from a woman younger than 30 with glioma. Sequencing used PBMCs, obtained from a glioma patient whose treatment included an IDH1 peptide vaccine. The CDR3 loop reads CASTTQGAVDTQYF. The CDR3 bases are TGTGCCAGCACTACACAGGGGGCGGTAGATACGCAGTATTTT.